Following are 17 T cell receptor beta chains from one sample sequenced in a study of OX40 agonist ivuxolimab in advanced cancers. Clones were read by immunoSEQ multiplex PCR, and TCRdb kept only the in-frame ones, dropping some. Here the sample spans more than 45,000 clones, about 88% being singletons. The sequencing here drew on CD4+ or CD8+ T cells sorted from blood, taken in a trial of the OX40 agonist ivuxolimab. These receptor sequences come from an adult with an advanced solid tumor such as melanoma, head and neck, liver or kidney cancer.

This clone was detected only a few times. This CDR3 is CASSQGMRSGNTIYF. CDR3 nucleotide sequence: TGTGCCAGCAGCCAGGGAATGAGGTCTGGAAACACCATATATTTT. The chain employs TRBV28 and TRBJ1-3; a possible D gene is TRBD1 (5 bases). Between the trimmed V and J ends, which lost 6 bases and 1 base, there was a span of 13 bases. Germline lookup yields CDR1 MDHEN and CDR2 SYDVKM. The CDR3 contains 15 residues.

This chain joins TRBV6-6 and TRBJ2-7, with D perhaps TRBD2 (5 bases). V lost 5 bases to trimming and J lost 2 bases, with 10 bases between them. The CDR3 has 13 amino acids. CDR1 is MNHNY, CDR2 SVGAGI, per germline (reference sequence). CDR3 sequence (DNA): TGTGCCAGCAGTGGACTTTCACCCTACGAGCAGTACTTC. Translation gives CASSGLSPYEQYF.

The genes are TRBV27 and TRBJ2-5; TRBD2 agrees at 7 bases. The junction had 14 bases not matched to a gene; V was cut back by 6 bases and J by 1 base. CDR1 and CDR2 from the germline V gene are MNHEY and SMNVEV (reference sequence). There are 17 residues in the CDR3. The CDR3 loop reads CASSARFLPSGQETQYF. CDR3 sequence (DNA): TGTGCCAGCAGCGCCCGATTTCTCCCTAGCGGCCAAGAGACCCAGTACTTC.

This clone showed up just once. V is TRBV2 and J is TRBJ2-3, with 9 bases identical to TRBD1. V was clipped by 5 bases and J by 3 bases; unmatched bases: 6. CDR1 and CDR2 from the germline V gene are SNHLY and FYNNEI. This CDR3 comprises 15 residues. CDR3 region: CASSQQGAGTDTQYF. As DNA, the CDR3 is TGTGCCAGCAGTCAACAGGGGGCAGGGACAGATACGCAGTATTTT.

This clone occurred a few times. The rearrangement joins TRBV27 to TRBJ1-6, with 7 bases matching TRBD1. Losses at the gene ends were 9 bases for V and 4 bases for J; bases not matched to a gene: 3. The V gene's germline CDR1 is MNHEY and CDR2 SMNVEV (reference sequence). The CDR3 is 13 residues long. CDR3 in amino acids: CASGTAYNSPLHF. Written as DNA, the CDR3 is TGTGCCAGTGGGACAGCTTATAATTCACCCCTCCACTTT.

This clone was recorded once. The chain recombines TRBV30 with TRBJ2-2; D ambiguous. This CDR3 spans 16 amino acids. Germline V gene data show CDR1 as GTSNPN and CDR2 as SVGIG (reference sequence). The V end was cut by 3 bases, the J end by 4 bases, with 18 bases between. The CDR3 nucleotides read TGTGCCTGGAGCAGAATAACCGGATCCCCCACCGGGGAGCTGTTTTTT. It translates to CAWSRITGSPTGELFF.

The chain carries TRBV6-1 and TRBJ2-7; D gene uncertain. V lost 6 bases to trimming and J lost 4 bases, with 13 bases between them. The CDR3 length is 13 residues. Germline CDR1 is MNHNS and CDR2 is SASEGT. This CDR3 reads CASRATVVYEQYF. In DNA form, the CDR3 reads TGTGCCAGCAGGGCGACGGTTGTTTACGAGCAGTACTTC.

The CDR3 reads CASREPANNEQFF. In nucleotides, the CDR3 is TGTGCCAGCAGGGAGCCCGCTAATAATGAGCAGTTCTTC. The rearrangement joins TRBV6-1 to TRBJ2-1; D ambiguous. The V gene lost 6 bases and the J gene lost 7 bases, with 13 bases spanning the gap. The CDR3 is made up of 13 amino acids. CDR1 and CDR2 from the germline V gene are MNHNS and SASEGT.

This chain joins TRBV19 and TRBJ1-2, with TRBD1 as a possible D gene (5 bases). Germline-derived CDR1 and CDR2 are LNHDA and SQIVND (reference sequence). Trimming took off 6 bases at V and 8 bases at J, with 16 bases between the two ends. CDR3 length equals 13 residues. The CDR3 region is CASSQKGDWGYTF. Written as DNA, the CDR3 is TGTGCCAGTAGCCAGAAAGGGGACTGGGGCTACACCTTC.

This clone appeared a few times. The DNA of the CDR3 is TGTGCCATCAGTGTGAGCGGCGAGCAGTACTTC. Residues: CAISVSGEQYF. The chain combines TRBV10-3 with TRBJ2-7; D possibly corresponds to TRBD2 (5 bases). The V end lost 4 bases, the J end lost 6 bases, and 7 bases lay between the germline ends. This CDR3 contains 11 residues. Germline CDR1 ENHRY, CDR2 SYGVKD.

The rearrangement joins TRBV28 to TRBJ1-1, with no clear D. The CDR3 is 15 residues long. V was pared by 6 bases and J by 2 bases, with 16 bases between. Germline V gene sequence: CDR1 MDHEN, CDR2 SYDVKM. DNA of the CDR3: TGTGCCAGCAGCCCACATAGAATATCAAACACTGAAGCTTTCTTT. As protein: CASSPHRISNTEAFF.

The CDR3 loop is CASSDDTQRGFF. As DNA, the CDR3 is TGTGCCAGCAGCGATGACACCCAAAGGGGGTTCTTC. V and J are TRBV7-9 and TRBJ2-1, with D tentatively TRBD1 (5 bases). The V end was cut by 5 bases, the J end by 15 bases, with 17 bases between. CDR3 length: 12 amino acids. Germline V CDR1 and CDR2: SEHNR, FQNEAQ (reference sequence).

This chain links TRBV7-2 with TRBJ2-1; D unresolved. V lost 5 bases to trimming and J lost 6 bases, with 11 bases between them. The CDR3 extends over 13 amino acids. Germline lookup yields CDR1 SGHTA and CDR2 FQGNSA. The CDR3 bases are TGTGCCAGCAGCCATTACCCGACCAATGAGCAGTTCTTC. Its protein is CASSHYPTNEQFF.

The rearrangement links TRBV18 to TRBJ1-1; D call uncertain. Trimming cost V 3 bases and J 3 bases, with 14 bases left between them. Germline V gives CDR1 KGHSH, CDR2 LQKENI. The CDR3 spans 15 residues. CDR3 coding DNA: TGTGCCAGCTCACCGAGGGCGGTGGGTCACACTGAAGCTTTCTTT. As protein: CASSPRAVGHTEAFF.

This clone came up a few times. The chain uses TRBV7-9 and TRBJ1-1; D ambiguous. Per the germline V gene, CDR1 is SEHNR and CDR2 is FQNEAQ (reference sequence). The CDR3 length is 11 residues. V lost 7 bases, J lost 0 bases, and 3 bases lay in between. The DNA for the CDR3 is TGTGCCAGCACCTTGAACACTGAAGCTTTCTTT. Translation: CASTLNTEAFF. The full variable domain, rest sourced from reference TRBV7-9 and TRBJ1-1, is DTGVSQNPRHKITKRGQNVTFRCDPISEHNRLYWYRQTLGQGPEFLTYFQNEAQLEKSRLLSDRFSAERPKGSFSTLEIQRTEQGDSAMYLCASTLNTEAFFGQGTRLTVV.

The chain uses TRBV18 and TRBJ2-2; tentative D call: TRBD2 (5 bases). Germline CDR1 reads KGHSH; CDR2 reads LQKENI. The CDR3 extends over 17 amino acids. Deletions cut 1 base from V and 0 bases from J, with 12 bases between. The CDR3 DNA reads TGTGCCAGCTCACCACGGCGTGAGGGCGCGAACACCGGGGAGCTGTTTTTT. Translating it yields CASSPRREGANTGELFF.

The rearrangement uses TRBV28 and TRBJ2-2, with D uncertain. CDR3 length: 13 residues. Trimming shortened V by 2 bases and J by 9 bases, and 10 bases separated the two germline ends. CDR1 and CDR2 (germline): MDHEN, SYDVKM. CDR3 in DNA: TGTGCCAGCAGTTTAAGGGCAGCGTGGGAGCTGTTTTTT. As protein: CASSLRAAWELFF.